This is a list of T cell receptor beta chains from one sample in a study of T cell repertoires in cytomegalovirus infection. Using its own MiXCR run on the reads, TCRdb lists one record per CDR3 protein. In the table there are approximately 70,000 distinct CDR3 sequences, 4% of which are singletons. The sequencing input was PBMCs. These receptors were obtained from a human donor in good health (CMV status not recorded). Some clones in this sample may be carry-over from other donors' samples. Each CDR3 is given with its conserved first and last residue. The D gene is left open where the match is weak. Only part of the rows carry a size: once, few, many, or a class if the clone is expanded.

CASSERQGAGEKLFF	TGTGCCAGCAGCGAACGGCAGGGGGCGGGTGAAAAACTGTTTTTT	TRBJ1-4	many	TRBV7-2	TRBD1
CASSPVGGIEQYF	TGTGCCAGCAGCCCGGTGGGGGGGATCGAGCAGTACTTC	TRBJ2-7	few	TRBV7-9	TRBD2
CASSKTRAGNTEAFF	TGTGCCAGCAGTAAAACGCGGGCGGGGAACACTGAAGCTTTCTTT	TRBJ1-1	many	TRBV7-9	-
CASSPGGAFQPQHF	TGTGCCAGCAGTCCTGGTGGGGCTTTCCAGCCCCAGCATTTT	TRBJ1-5	many	TRBV6-2/TRBV6-3	-
CASSRVRRSSTDTQYF	TGCGCCAGCAGCCGGGTCAGGAGATCTAGCACAGATACGCAGTATTTT	TRBJ2-3	few	TRBV4-3	-
CASRAGPVSGNTIYF	TGTGCCAGCAGGGCAGGGCCAGTCTCTGGAAACACCATATATTTT	TRBJ1-3	many	TRBV12-3/TRBV12-4	-
CASSLLGGSNYNEQFF	TGTGCCAGCAGCTTATTGGGAGGTTCTAACTACAATGAGCAGTTCTTC	TRBJ2-1	few	TRBV7-2	-
CASSPRGGGNTIYF	TGTGCCAGCAGCCCCAGGGGAGGAGGAAACACCATATATTTT	TRBJ1-3	many	TRBV6-2/TRBV6-3	-
CASSLAPNTGELFF	TGCGCCAGCAGCTTGGCACCTAACACCGGGGAGCTGTTTTTT	TRBJ2-2	many	TRBV5-1	-
CASSRGQANTGELFF	TGTGCCAGCAGCCGCGGGCAAGCGAACACCGGGGAGCTGTTTTTT	TRBJ2-2	many	TRBV7-9	-
CASTSGGPDYEQYF	TGTGCCAGCACTTCGGGGGGCCCCGACTACGAGCAGTACTTC	TRBJ2-7	many	TRBV28	-
CASSVRSSYNSPLHF	TGTGCCAGCAGTGTGCGGAGCTCCTATAATTCACCCCTCCACTTT	TRBJ1-6	many	TRBV2	-
CASSLNLRLGGSEQFF	TGTGCCAGCAGCTTAAATCTTCGATTAGGCGGGAGTGAGCAGTTCTTC	TRBJ2-1	-	TRBV5-5	TRBD2
CASSRAGPEAFF	TGTGCCAGCAGTCGGGCAGGGCCTGAAGCTTTCTTT	TRBJ1-1	many	TRBV28	-
CASSFQFGVGYTF	TGTGCCAGCAGTTTCCAGTTCGGGGTCGGCTACACCTTC	TRBJ1-2	many	TRBV12-3/TRBV12-4	-
CSALSRTSGSREQYF	TGCAGTGCCCTGTCACGAACTAGCGGGAGTCGCGAGCAGTACTTC	TRBJ2-7	many	TRBV20-1	TRBD2
CASSEAIGGRRDEQYF	TGTGCCAGCAGTGAAGCAATCGGGGGGAGGAGGGACGAGCAGTACTTC	TRBJ2-7	many	TRBV6-1	TRBD2
CASSLGDIGQPQHF	TGTGCCAGCAGTTTGGGGGATATAGGGCAGCCCCAGCATTTT	TRBJ1-5	many	TRBV12-3/TRBV12-4	-
CSAYPARVRDTGDYEQYF	TGCAGTGCTTATCCAGCGAGGGTCCGGGACACGGGGGACTACGAGCAGTACTTC	TRBJ2-7	-	TRBV20-1	-
CASSVRDRTPSPLHF	TGTGCCAGCAGCGTCCGGGACAGGACGCCTTCACCCCTCCACTTT	TRBJ1-6	-	TRBV9	TRBD1
CASSFSLRRSNTEAFF	TGTGCCAGCAGCTTCTCATTAAGACGGTCGAACACTGAAGCTTTCTTT	TRBJ1-1	-	TRBV5-5	-
CASSFGLAGAPARETQYF	TGTGCCAGCAGCTTCGGACTAGCGGGAGCCCCGGCTCGAGAGACCCAGTACTTC	TRBJ2-5	many	TRBV7-2	TRBD2
CASSASGRHNQPQHF	TGTGCCAGCAGCGCCTCTGGGCGCCACAATCAGCCCCAGCATTTT	TRBJ1-5	many	TRBV9	-
CASSLIKSGSSLMGQETQYF	TGTGCCAGCAGCTTGATTAAGTCCGGGAGCTCTCTTATGGGGCAAGAGACCCAGTACTTC	TRBJ2-5	many	TRBV5-4	-
CASSSSGGGDTQYF	TGTGCCAGCAGCAGCAGCGGAGGGGGAGATACGCAGTATTTT	TRBJ2-3	many	TRBV7-3	-
CASTNTRGVGTEAFF	TGTGCCAGCACCAATACGAGGGGCGTGGGCACTGAAGCTTTCTTT	TRBJ1-1	-	TRBV5-6	-
CASRTSGPTEAFF	TGTGCCAGCCGGACATCGGGGCCTACTGAAGCTTTCTTT	TRBJ1-1	many	TRBV7-2	-
CASSPATGHNEQFF	TGTGCCAGCAGCCCCGCGACAGGCCACAATGAGCAGTTCTTC	TRBJ2-1	many	TRBV7-2	-
CASSLAGGEYEQYF	TGTGCCAGCAGCTTAGCAGGGGGCGAGTACGAGCAGTACTTC	TRBJ2-7	-	TRBV7-6	TRBD1
CSVRGMNTEAFF	TGCAGCGTTAGAGGGATGAACACTGAAGCTTTCTTT	TRBJ1-1	many	TRBV29-1	-
CASSLPTGPIFF	TGTGCCAGCAGCTTACCGACAGGCCCGATCTTCTTC	TRBJ2-4	many	TRBV7-9	-
CASSQDISNEQFF	TGTGCCAGCAGCCAGGACATTTCCAATGAGCAGTTCTTC	TRBJ2-1	many	TRBV7-3	-
CASSPRVFSYEQYF	TGTGCCAGCAGCCCCCGGGTCTTCTCCTACGAGCAGTACTTC	TRBJ2-7	many	TRBV7-2	-
CASSYWGALNEQFF	TGTGCCAGCAGTTATTGGGGGGCCCTCAATGAGCAGTTCTTC	TRBJ2-1	many	TRBV6-2/TRBV6-3	-
CASSSDRAAEAFF	TGTGCCAGCAGCTCCGACAGGGCTGCTGAAGCTTTCTTT	TRBJ1-1	many	TRBV7-8	TRBD1
CASRETWTGTYEQYF	TGTGCCAGCAGAGAAACTTGGACAGGAACCTACGAGCAGTACTTC	TRBJ2-7	many	TRBV6-6	TRBD1
CASSRAGSNEQYF	TGTGCCAGCAGCAGAGCCGGGTCGAACGAGCAGTACTTC	TRBJ2-7	many	TRBV7-2	-
CASSYSTGGRNTEAFF	TGTGCCAGCAGCTACTCTACAGGGGGCAGAAACACTGAAGCTTTCTTT	TRBJ1-1	many	TRBV7-9	TRBD1
CASSAVRGRYNSPLHF	TGTGCCAGCAGCGCCGTACGGGGGAGGTATAATTCACCCCTCCACTTT	TRBJ1-6	many	TRBV7-2	-
CASSDPSAGRQTQYF	TGTGCCAGCAGTGATCCCTCCGCTGGGAGGCAGACCCAGTACTTC	TRBJ2-5	many	TRBV6-1	-